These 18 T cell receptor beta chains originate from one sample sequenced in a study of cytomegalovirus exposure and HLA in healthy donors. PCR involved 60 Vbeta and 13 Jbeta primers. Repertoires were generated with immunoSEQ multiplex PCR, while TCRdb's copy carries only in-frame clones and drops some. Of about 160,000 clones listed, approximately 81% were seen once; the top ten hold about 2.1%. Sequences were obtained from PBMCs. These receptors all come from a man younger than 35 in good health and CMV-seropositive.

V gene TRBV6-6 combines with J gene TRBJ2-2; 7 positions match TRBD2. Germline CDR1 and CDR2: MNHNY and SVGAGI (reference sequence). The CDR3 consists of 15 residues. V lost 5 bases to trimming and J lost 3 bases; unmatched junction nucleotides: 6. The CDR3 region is CASSGRGEDTGELFF. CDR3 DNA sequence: TGTGCCAGCAGTGGCCGGGGGGAGGACACCGGGGAGCTGTTTTTT.

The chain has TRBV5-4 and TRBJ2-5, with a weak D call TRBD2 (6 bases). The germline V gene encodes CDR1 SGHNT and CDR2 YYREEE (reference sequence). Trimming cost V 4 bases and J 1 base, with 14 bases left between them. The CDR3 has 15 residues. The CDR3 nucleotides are TGTGCCAGCAGCCCCCCGTTGGGGGGCCAAGAGACCCAGTACTTC. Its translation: CASSPPLGGQETQYF.

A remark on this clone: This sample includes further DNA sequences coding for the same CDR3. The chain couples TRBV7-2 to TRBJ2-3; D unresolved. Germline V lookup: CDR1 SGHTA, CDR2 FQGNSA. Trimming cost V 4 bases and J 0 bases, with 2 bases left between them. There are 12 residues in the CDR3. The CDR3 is CASSSSTDTQYF. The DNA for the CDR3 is TGTGCCAGCAGCTCAAGCACAGATACGCAGTATTTT.

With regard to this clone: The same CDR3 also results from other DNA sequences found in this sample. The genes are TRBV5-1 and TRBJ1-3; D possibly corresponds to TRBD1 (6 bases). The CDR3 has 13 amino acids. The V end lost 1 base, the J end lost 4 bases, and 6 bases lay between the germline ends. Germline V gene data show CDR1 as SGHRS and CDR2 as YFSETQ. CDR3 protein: CASSLTGGNTIYF. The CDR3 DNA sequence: TGCGCCAGCAGCTTGACAGGGGGAAACACCATATATTTT.

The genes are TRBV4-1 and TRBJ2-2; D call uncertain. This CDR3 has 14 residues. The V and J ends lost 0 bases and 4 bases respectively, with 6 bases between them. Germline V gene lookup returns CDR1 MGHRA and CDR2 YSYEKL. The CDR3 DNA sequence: TGCGCCAGCAGCCAAGAGTCGGGCACCGGGGAGCTGTTTTTT. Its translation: CASSQESGTGELFF.

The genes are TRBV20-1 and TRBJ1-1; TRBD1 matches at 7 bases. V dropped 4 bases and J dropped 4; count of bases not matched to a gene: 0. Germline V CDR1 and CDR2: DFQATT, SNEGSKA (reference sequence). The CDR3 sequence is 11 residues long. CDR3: CSATGGTEAFF. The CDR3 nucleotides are TGCAGTGCTACAGGGGGCACTGAAGCTTTCTTT.

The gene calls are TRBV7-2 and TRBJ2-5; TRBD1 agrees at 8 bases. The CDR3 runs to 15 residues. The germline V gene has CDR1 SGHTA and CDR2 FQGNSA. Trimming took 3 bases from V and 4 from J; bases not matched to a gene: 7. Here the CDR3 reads CASSFGQGVSETQYF. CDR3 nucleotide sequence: TGTGCCAGCAGCTTCGGACAGGGAGTGTCAGAGACCCAGTACTTC.

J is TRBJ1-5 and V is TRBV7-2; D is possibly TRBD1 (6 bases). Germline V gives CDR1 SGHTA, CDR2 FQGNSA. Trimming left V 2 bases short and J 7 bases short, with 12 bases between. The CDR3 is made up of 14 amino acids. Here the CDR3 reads CASSLKGGGQPQHF. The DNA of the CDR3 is TGTGCCAGCAGCTTAAAAGGGGGAGGGCAGCCCCAGCATTTT.

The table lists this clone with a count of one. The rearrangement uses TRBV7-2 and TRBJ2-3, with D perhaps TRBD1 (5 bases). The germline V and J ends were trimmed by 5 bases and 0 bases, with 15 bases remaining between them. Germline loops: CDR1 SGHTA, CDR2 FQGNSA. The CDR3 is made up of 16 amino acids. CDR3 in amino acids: CASSQGGPKSTDTQYF. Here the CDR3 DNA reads TGTGCCAGCAGCCAGGGCGGCCCAAAAAGCACAGATACGCAGTATTTT.

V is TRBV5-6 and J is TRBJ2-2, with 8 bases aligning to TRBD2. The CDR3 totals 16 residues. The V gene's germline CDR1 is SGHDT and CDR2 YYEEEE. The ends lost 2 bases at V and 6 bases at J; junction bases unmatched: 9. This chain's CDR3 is CASSFPGGERAGELFF. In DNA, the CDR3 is TGTGCCAGCAGCTTTCCCGGGGGGGAGCGCGCCGGGGAGCTGTTTTTT.

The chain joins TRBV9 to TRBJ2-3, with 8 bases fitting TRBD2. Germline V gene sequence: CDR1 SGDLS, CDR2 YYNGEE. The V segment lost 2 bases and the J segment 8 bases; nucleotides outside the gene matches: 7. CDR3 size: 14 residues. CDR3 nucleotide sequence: TGTGCCAGCAGCGTGGACGGGGGGGCCGGTACGCAGTATTTT. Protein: CASSVDGGAGTQYF.

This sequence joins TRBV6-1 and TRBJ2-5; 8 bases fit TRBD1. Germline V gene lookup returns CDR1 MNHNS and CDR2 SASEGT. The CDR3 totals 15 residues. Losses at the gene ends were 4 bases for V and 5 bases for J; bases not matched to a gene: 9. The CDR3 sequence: CASSVLQGAGETQYF. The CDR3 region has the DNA TGTGCCAGCAGTGTCCTGCAGGGGGCAGGGGAGACCCAGTACTTC.

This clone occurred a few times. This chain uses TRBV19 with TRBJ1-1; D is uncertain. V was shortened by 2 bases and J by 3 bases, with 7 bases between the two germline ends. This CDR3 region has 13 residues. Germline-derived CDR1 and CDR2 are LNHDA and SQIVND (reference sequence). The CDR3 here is CASSIWGDTEAFF. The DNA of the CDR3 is TGTGCCAGTAGTATATGGGGAGACACTGAAGCTTTCTTT.

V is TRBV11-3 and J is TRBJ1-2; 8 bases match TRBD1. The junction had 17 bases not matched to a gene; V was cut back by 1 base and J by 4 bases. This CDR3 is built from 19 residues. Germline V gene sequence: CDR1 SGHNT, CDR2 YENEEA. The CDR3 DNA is TGTGCCAGCAGCTTAGCCCCCGGTGCCCCCCAGGGGGCCCGCTATGGCTACACCTTC. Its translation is CASSLAPGAPQGARYGYTF.

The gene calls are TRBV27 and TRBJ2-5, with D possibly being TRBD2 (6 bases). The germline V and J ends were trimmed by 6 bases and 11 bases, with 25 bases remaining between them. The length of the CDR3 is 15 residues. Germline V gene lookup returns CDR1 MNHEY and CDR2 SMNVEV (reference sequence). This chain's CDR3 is CASSPSRLLGSEQYF. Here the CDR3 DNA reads TGTGCCAGCAGCCCCAGCCGACTCCTCGGGAGTGAGCAGTACTTC.

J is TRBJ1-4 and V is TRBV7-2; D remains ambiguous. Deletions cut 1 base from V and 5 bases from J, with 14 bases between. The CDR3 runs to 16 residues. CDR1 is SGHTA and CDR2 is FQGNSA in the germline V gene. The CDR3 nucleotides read TGTGCCAGCAGCTTAGGCGGCACCCCGAGGAATGAAAAACTGTTTTTT. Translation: CASSLGGTPRNEKLFF.

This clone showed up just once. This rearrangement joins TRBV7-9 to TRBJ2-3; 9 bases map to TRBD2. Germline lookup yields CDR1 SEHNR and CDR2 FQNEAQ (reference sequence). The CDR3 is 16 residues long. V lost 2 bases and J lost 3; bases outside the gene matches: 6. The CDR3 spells CASSLMAGGPTDTQYF. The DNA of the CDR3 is TGTGCCAGCAGCTTAATGGCGGGGGGGCCGACAGATACGCAGTATTTT.

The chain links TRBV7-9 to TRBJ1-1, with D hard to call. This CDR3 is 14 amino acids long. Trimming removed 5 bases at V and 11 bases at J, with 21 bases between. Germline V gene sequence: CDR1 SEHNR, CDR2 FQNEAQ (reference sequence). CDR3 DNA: TGTGCCAGCAGCGACTTCTCGAACTCGACGGGGGCTTTCTTT. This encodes CASSDFSNSTGAFF.